The 16 T cell receptor beta chains presented below share a single source sample, sequenced in a study of blood T cell repertoires in COVID-19. Profiled with immunoSEQ multiplex PCR; TCRdb holds only in-frame clones, not every one. The repertoire includes some 120,000 clones, around 77% of them detected once, and over 6.5% sits in the top ten. What was sequenced was peripheral blood. The receptors stem from a human donor in a cohort sampled during active COVID-19.

The rearrangement joins TRBV30 to TRBJ2-2, with D perhaps TRBD2 (6 bases). The germline gives CDR1 GTSNPN, CDR2 SVGIG (reference sequence). V lost 7 bases and J lost 3, with 21 bases in between. There are 16 residues in the CDR3. The CDR3 region has the DNA TGTGCCTCAACCCGGCCCGGCAGGGAGGACACCGGGGAGCTGTTTTTT. It yields the protein CASTRPGREDTGELFF.

The chain has TRBV2 and TRBJ1-1, with D tentatively TRBD1 (5 bases). Trimming pared 6 bases from V and 0 bases from J, leaving 8 bases between. Germline CDR1 is SNHLY and CDR2 is FYNNEI. This CDR3 contains 13 residues. CDR3 sequence reads: CASRGQMNTEAFF. The DNA of the CDR3 is TGTGCCAGCAGAGGACAAATGAACACTGAAGCTTTCTTT. The full variable domain, in which reference TRBV2 and TRBJ1-1 provide the parts outside the CDR3, is EPEVTQTPSHQVTQMGQEVILRCVPISNHLYFYWYRQILGQKVEFLVSFYNNEISEKSEIFDDQFSVERPDGSNFTLKIRSTKLEDSAMYFCASRGQMNTEAFFGQGTRLTVV.

The gene calls are TRBV7-3 and TRBJ1-2, with TRBD1 as a possible D gene (6 bases). Trimming left V 2 bases short and J 6 bases short, with 16 bases between. The CDR3 spans 15 residues. Germline V gene sequence: CDR1 SGHTA, CDR2 FQGTGA. CDR3 protein: CASSLGPGAVDGYTF. CDR3 nucleotide sequence: TGTGCCAGCAGCTTAGGGCCAGGGGCGGTGGATGGCTACACCTTC.

The rearrangement links TRBV6-4 to TRBJ2-6; weak D call: TRBD1 (6 bases). Per the germline V gene, CDR1 is MRHNA and CDR2 is SNTAGT. This CDR3 is 19 amino acids long. The V end lost 2 bases, the J end lost 0 bases, and 17 bases lay between the germline ends. DNA of the CDR3: TGTGCCAGCAGTGACCCGGGACACCCTAACCTCTCTGGGGCCAACGTCCTGACTTTC. It specifies CASSDPGHPNLSGANVLTF.

The chain combines TRBV6-1 with TRBJ2-7; D is uncertain. Germline V lookup: CDR1 MNHNS, CDR2 SASEGT. The CDR3 extends over 15 amino acids. V was clipped by 1 base and J by 8 bases, with 18 bases between them. The DNA of the CDR3 is TGTGCCAGCAGTGAAGTAGAACAGCCGTCTATGCAGCAGTACTTC. It is translated as CASSEVEQPSMQQYF.

This clone was seen more than once but under ten times. The genes are TRBV9 and TRBJ2-3; TRBD2 agrees at 10 bases. Germline V lookup: CDR1 SGDLS, CDR2 YYNGEE. The CDR3 spans 17 residues. J lost 1 base, V lost 3 bases, and 8 bases had no gene match. CDR3 bases: TGTGCCAGCAGCGCTAGCGGGGGCCCCACCGGCACAGATACGCAGTATTTT. Translating gives CASSASGGPTGTDTQYF.

V and J are TRBV24-1 and TRBJ2-7; unclear D gene. V was trimmed by 3 bases and J by 2 bases, leaving 7 bases between them. The CDR3 runs 13 residues. Looked up from germline, CDR1 is KGHDR and CDR2 is SFDVKD. The CDR3 DNA reads TGTGCCACCAGTGATGCCCTAACCTACGAGCAGTACTTC. As protein: CATSDALTYEQYF.

The chain joins TRBV30 to TRBJ1-6; D is unresolved. The CDR3 totals 14 residues. Trimming removed 3 bases at V and 4 bases at J, with 10 bases between. Germline lookup yields CDR1 GTSNPN and CDR2 SVGIG (reference sequence). Written as DNA, the CDR3 is TGTGCCTGGAGGGAGGGCCCTTATAATTCACCCCTCCACTTT. This encodes CAWREGPYNSPLHF.

This clone was counted once. The V and J genes are TRBV12-3 or TRBV12-4 and TRBJ1-1; D is uncertain. V lost 6 bases and J lost 1, with 9 bases in between. This CDR3 is built from 13 residues. The CDR3 region is CASRGQANTEAFF. The CDR3 DNA reads as TGTGCCAGCAGGGGCCAGGCGAACACTGAAGCTTTCTTT.

The chain joins TRBV18 to TRBJ2-7; no definite D call. V shed 6 bases and J shed 4 bases, with 10 bases lying between them. CDR3 length: 12 residues. Germline-derived CDR1 and CDR2 are KGHSH and LQKENI. The CDR3 here is CASSPRVYEQYF. CDR3 DNA: TGTGCCAGCTCCCCTCGAGTATACGAGCAGTACTTC.

The V call is TRBV5-4, the J call TRBJ2-7; 7 bases agree with TRBD2. The V and J ends lost 4 bases and 6 bases, in that order; junction bases with no gene match: 7. The CDR3 has 13 residues. Germline CDR1 reads SGHNT; CDR2 reads YYREEE (reference sequence). CDR3 coding DNA: TGTGCCAGCAGCGCACGGGGGGTAGCCGAGCAGTACTTC. Translation gives CASSARGVAEQYF.

The CDR3 here is CASSVGVADNQPQHF. As DNA, the CDR3 is TGTGCCAGCAGCGTAGGGGTAGCGGACAATCAGCCCCAGCATTTT. V usage is TRBV9 and J usage is TRBJ1-5, with unresolved D. Trimming left V 0 bases short and J 3 bases short, with 10 bases between. This CDR3 region has 15 residues. The germline gives CDR1 SGDLS, CDR2 YYNGEE.

This clone has a handful of counts. The chain joins TRBV3-1 (or the pseudogene TRBV3-2) to TRBJ1-5, with 10 bases aligning to TRBD1. The length of the CDR3 is 13 residues. Per germline, CDR1 LGHDT and CDR2 YNNKEL (reference sequence). Losses at the gene ends were 4 bases for V and 7 bases for J; bases not matched to a gene: 1. The chain's CDR3 is CASSPTGGQPQHF. The DNA of the CDR3 is TGTGCCAGCAGCCCGACAGGGGGCCAGCCCCAGCATTTT.

The chain couples TRBV7-9 to TRBJ1-1; D is unresolved. CDR3 length equals 15 residues. The germline V gene has CDR1 SEHNR and CDR2 FQNEAQ (reference sequence). V was trimmed by 0 bases and J by 4 bases, leaving 12 bases between them. The CDR3 sequence: CASSLAAGELTEAFF. In DNA, the CDR3 is TGTGCCAGCAGCTTAGCGGCCGGGGAGCTCACTGAAGCTTTCTTT.

The gene calls are TRBV19 and TRBJ1-2; 8 bases agree with TRBD1. V lost 7 bases to trimming and J lost 6 bases; unmatched junction nucleotides: 7. Germline V gives CDR1 LNHDA, CDR2 SQIVND (reference sequence). The CDR3 totals 13 residues. CDR3 in DNA: TGTGCCAGTATCGCGACAGGGGTCAATGGCTACACCTTC. Translating gives CASIATGVNGYTF.

The chain uses TRBV6-6 and TRBJ2-3; 8 bases line up with TRBD1. V dropped 6 bases and J dropped 2; count of bases not matched to a gene: 7. The V gene's germline CDR1 is MNHNY and CDR2 SVGAGI (reference sequence). The CDR3 runs 15 residues. CDR3 region: CASRDRERFTDTQYF. DNA of the CDR3: TGTGCCAGCAGGGACAGGGAAAGGTTCACAGATACGCAGTATTTT.